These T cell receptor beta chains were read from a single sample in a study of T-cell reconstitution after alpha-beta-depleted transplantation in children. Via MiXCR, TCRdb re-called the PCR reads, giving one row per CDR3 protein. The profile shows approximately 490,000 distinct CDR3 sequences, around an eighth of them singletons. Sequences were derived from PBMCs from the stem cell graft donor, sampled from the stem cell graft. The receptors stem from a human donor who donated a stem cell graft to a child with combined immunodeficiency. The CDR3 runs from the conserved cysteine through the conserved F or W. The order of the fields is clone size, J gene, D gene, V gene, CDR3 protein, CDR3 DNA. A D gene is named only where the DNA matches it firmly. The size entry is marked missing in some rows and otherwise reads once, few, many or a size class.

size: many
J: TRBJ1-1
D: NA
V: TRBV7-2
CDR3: CASSLTQGPYTEAFF
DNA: TGTGCCAGCAGCTTGACACAGGGTCCGTACACTGAAGCTTTCTTT

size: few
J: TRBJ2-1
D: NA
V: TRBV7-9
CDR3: CASTQTSTYNEQFF
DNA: TGTGCCAGCACCCAGACTAGTACCTACAATGAGCAGTTCTTC

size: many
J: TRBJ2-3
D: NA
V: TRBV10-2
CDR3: CASSLGVSTDTQYF
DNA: TGCGCCAGCAGTTTAGGAGTTAGCACAGATACGCAGTATTTT

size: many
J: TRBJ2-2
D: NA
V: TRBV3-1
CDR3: CASSQEGTGELFF
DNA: TGTGCCAGCAGCCAAGAGGGCACCGGGGAGCTGTTTTTT

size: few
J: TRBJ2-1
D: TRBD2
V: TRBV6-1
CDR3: CASSATRGAHNEQFF
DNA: TGTGCCAGCAGCGCCACGCGGGGGGCACACAATGAGCAGTTCTTC

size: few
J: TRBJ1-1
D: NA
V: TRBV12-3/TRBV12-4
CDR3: CASSFSGGVVTEAFF
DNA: TGTGCCAGCAGTTTTTCCGGGGGCGTAGTCACTGAAGCTTTCTTT

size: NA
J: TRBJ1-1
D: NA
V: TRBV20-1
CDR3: CSARTGADRKHTEAFF
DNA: TGCAGTGCTAGGACGGGGGCGGATAGAAAGCACACTGAAGCTTTCTTT

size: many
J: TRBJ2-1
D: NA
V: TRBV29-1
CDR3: CSVEQGRNEQFF
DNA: TGCAGCGTTGAACAGGGACGCAATGAGCAGTTCTTC

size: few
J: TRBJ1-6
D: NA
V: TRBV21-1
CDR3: CASSKEVRGSPLHF
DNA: TGTGCCAGCAGCAAAGAAGTGCGAGGATCACCCCTCCACTTT

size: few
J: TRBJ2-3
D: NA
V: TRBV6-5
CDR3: CASTPYNPDTQYF
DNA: TGTGCCAGCACCCCTTACAATCCCGATACGCAGTATTTT

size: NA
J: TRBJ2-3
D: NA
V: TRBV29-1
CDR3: CSVEDLVHTTDTQYF
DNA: TGCAGCGTTGAAGATCTGGTTCATACCACAGATACGCAGTATTTT

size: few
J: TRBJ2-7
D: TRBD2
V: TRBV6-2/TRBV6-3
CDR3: CASRSSQRSGRTSYEQYF
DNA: TGTGCCAGTCGGAGCAGTCAGCGGAGCGGGAGGACCTCCTACGAGCAGTACTTC

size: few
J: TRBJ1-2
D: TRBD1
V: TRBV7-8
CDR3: CASRDRTNYGYTF
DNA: TGTGCCAGCAGGGACAGGACTAACTATGGCTACACCTTC

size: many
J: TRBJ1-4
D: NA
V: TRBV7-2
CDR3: CASSPSRRSNEKLFF
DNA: TGTGCCAGCAGCCCCTCGAGGAGGTCTAATGAAAAACTGTTTTTT

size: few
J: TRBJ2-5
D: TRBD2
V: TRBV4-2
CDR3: CASSLHGGATRETQYF
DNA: TGTGCCAGCAGCCTCCACGGGGGGGCTACGCGAGAGACCCAGTACTTC

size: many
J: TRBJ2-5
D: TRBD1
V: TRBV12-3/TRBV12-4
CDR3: CASSFQAARGETQYF
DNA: TGTGCCAGCAGTTTCCAGGCGGCCAGGGGGGAGACCCAGTACTTC

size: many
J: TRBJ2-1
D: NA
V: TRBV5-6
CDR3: CASSRLWGEQFF
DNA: TGTGCCAGCAGCCGTCTATGGGGTGAGCAGTTCTTC

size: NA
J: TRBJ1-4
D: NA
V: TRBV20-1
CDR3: CIWRESPGFYEKLFF
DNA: TGCATCTGGAGGGAGTCTCCGGGCTTTTATGAAAAACTGTTTTTT

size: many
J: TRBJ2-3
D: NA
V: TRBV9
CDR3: CASSPGPPDTQYF
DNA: TGTGCCAGCAGCCCCGGCCCCCCCGATACGCAGTATTTT

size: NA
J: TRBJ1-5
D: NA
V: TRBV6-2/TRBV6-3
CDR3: CASTTSGFNQPQHF
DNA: TGTGCCAGCACCACGAGTGGCTTCAATCAGCCCCAGCATTTT

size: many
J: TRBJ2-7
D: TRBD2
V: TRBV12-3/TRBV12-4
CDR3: CASSLDGRASEQYF
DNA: TGTGCCAGCAGTTTAGACGGGAGGGCCTCCGAGCAGTACTTC

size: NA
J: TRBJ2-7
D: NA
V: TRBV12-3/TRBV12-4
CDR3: CASSLYTSYEQYF
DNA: TGTGCCAGCAGTTTGTACACGAGCTACGAGCAGTACTTC

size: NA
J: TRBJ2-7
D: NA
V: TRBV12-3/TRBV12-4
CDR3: CASSTDDYYEQYF
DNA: TGTGCCAGCAGTACGGACGACTACTACGAGCAGTACTTC

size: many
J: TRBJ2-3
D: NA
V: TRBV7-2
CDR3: CASSGERWADTQYF
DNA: TGTGCCAGCAGCGGAGAGAGGTGGGCAGATACGCAGTATTTT

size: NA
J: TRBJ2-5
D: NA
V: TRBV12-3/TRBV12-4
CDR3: CASSSAGKAQETQYF
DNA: TGTGCCAGCAGTTCTGCAGGGAAGGCCCAAGAGACCCAGTACTTC

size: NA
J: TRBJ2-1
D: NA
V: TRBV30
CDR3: CAHSRWGRDEQFF
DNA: TGTGCCCACAGTCGGTGGGGCCGCGATGAGCAGTTCTTC

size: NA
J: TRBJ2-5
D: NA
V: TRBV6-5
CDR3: CASSYTKTELQETQYF
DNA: TGTGCCAGCAGTTACACAAAGACAGAACTACAAGAGACCCAGTACTTC

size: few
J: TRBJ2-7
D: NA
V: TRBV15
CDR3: CATSRSNEDSYPSYEQYF
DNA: TGTGCCACCAGCAGATCTAACGAAGACAGTTACCCATCCTACGAGCAGTACTTC

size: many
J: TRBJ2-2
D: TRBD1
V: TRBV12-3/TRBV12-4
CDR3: CASSLPTGPNTGELFF
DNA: TGTGCCAGCAGTTTGCCGACAGGGCCGAACACCGGGGAGCTGTTTTTT